Shown below are 24 T cell receptor beta chains from a single sample sequenced in a study of blood T cell repertoires in COVID-19. The data were produced by immunoSEQ multiplex PCR, yet TCRdb's version contains in-frame clones alone and is incomplete. In the table there are approximately 300,000 clones, 70% to 90% of which are singletons. Sequenced: PBMCs or T cells enriched from blood (not recorded which). These TCRs come from a woman aged 25 to 45 who had recovered from COVID-19.

The CDR3 loop is CASSRPTAAEKLFF. CDR3 DNA: TGTGCCAGTAGTAGGCCAACCGCCGCTGAAAAACTGTTTTTT. This chain uses TRBV19 with TRBJ1-4; D gene unclear. CDR1 and CDR2 (germline): LNHDA, SQIVND (reference sequence). The CDR3 extends over 14 amino acids. Trimming pared 4 bases from V and 7 bases from J, leaving 13 bases between.

The chain employs TRBV11-2 and TRBJ1-1; D unresolved. CDR3 length: 14 residues. Germline CDR1 SGHAT, CDR2 FQNNGV. Trimming stripped 0 bases from V and 3 bases from J, with 8 bases between. The CDR3 DNA is TGTGCCAGCAGCTTAGAGGGTGGAGACACTGAAGCTTTCTTT. This encodes CASSLEGGDTEAFF.

The chain recombines TRBV28 with TRBJ1-6, with 9 nucleotides matching TRBD1. The CDR3 sequence is 14 residues long. Germline trimming cut 1 base from V and 9 bases from J; bases unmatched to any gene: 1. The germline V gene encodes CDR1 MDHEN and CDR2 SYDVKM. The CDR3, as DNA: TGTGCCAGCAGTTTATACAGGGGGCGTTCACCCCTCCACTTT. Protein sequence: CASSLYRGRSPLHF.

The chain uses TRBV3-1 (or the pseudogene TRBV3-2) and TRBJ2-1; D is possibly TRBD2 (6 bases). Germline CDR1 and CDR2: LGHDT and YNNKEL (reference sequence). Deletions cut 4 bases from V and 4 bases from J, with 20 bases between. The CDR3 extends over 17 amino acids. CDR3 in DNA: TGTGCCAGCAGCCGGGCCCCCTTTGTGCGGGGTTACAATGAGCAGTTCTTC. As protein: CASSRAPFVRGYNEQFF.

This clone was counted once. The CDR3 reads CASSFGWGGETQYF. The DNA of the CDR3 is TGCGCCAGCAGCTTCGGCTGGGGAGGGGAGACCCAGTACTTC. V and J are TRBV5-1 and TRBJ2-5; 7 nucleotides line up with TRBD2. The CDR3 is 14 residues long. CDR1 and CDR2 (germline): SGHRS, YFSETQ. With V trimmed by 2 bases and J by 5 bases, 6 bases remained unmatched.

In DNA, the CDR3 is TGTGCCAGCAGTCAGCGCACTGGAAACACCATATATTTT. It yields the protein CASSQRTGNTIYF. The chain recombines TRBV7-2 with TRBJ1-3; D gene unclear. Germline CDR1 reads SGHTA; CDR2 reads FQGNSA. Trimming took off 6 bases at V and 2 bases at J, with 8 bases between the two ends. The CDR3 sequence is 13 residues long.

The chain links TRBV7-9 to TRBJ1-1; 7 bases match TRBD1. With V trimmed by 3 bases and J by 4 bases, 5 bases remained unmatched. Germline V lookup: CDR1 SEHNR, CDR2 FQNEAQ (reference sequence). The length of the CDR3 is 14 residues. CDR3 protein: CASSFGRGTTEAFF. CDR3 nucleotides: TGTGCCAGCAGCTTTGGCAGGGGGACCACTGAAGCTTTCTTT.

This chain uses TRBV19 with TRBJ1-1, with 8 bases fitting TRBD1. This CDR3 has 15 residues. V lost 5 bases and J lost 10; bases outside the gene matches: 15. Germline V gives CDR1 LNHDA, CDR2 SQIVND (reference sequence). The CDR3 loop reads CASSPPEGRGRGAFF. The CDR3 DNA reads TGTGCCAGTAGTCCCCCGGAAGGCAGGGGGCGCGGAGCTTTCTTT.

CDR3: CASSPQGLANEKLFF. For the CDR3, the DNA is TGTGCCAGCTCACCGCAGGGTTTAGCTAATGAAAAACTGTTTTTT. The chain recombines TRBV18 with TRBJ1-4, with D maybe TRBD1 (5 bases). V dropped 3 bases and J dropped 3 bases, with 11 bases sitting between them. This CDR3 has 15 amino acids. The germline CDR1 and CDR2 sequences are KGHSH and LQKENI.

The CDR3 spells CASGGQGAGELFF. The CDR3 DNA reads TGTGCCAGCGGGGGACAGGGGGCCGGGGAGCTGTTTTTT. V is TRBV2 and J is TRBJ2-2; TRBD1 aligns across 11 bases. CDR1 and CDR2 (germline): SNHLY, FYNNEI. With 8 bases clipped from V and 6 bases from J, the junction kept 2 bases outside the gene matches. This CDR3 is built from 13 residues.

This chain joins TRBV12-3 or TRBV12-4 and TRBJ1-2; D gene unclear. The CDR3 consists of 13 residues. The ends were cut back, 3 bases at V and 7 bases at J, with 12 bases in the middle. This CDR3 reads CASSFFQVGGYTF. The CDR3 DNA reads as TGTGCCAGCAGTTTTTTCCAGGTTGGTGGCTACACCTTC.

J is TRBJ2-5 and V is TRBV13; D is possibly TRBD2 (8 bases). Germline CDR1 reads PRHDT; CDR2 reads FYEKMQ (reference sequence). V was trimmed by 2 bases and J by 3 bases, leaving 22 bases between them. CDR3 length equals 18 residues. DNA of the CDR3: TGTGCCAGCAGCTTACCCTCCGGGGGGGACAGCAAAGAAGAGACCCAGTACTTC. This gives the protein CASSLPSGGDSKEETQYF.

CDR3 nucleotide sequence: TGTGCCAGTAGTATGAGTACAGTCCTTGAAGCTTTCTTT. Residues: CASSMSTVLEAFF. J is TRBJ1-1 and V is TRBV19; no reliable D call. Germline V gene lookup returns CDR1 LNHDA and CDR2 SQIVND (reference sequence). The CDR3 totals 13 residues. The V gene lost 3 bases and the J gene lost 7 bases, with 12 bases spanning the gap.

V gene TRBV28 combines with J gene TRBJ1-5; the D is unclear. CDR1 is MDHEN and CDR2 is SYDVKM in the germline V gene. Trimming shortened V by 5 bases and J by 3 bases, and 11 bases separated the two germline ends. This CDR3 comprises 14 residues. The CDR3 region has the DNA TGTGCCAGCAGTCCCACCGGGTTCAATCAGCCCCAGCATTTT. This translates into CASSPTGFNQPQHF.

This clone turned up a few times. This chain connects TRBV2 to TRBJ2-7, with a tentative D call TRBD2 (5 bases). CDR3 length equals 14 residues. In germline, CDR1 is SNHLY, CDR2 FYNNEI. Trimming pared 1 base from V and 0 bases from J, leaving 7 bases between. The CDR3 nucleotides are TGTGCCAGCAGTGAAGGGAGGAGCTCCTACGAGCAGTACTTC. Translation: CASSEGRSSYEQYF. Combining the CDR3 with reference TRBV2 and TRBJ2-7 gives the whole variable domain EPEVTQTPSHQVTQMGQEVILRCVPISNHLYFYWYRQILGQKVEFLVSFYNNEISEKSEIFDDQFSVERPDGSNFTLKIRSTKLEDSAMYFCASSEGRSSYEQYFGPGTRLTVT.

The DNA for the CDR3 is TGTGCCAGCAGCCGGACAGGGCCCGTCTCTGGCTACACCTTC. This sequence encodes CASSRTGPVSGYTF. The chain joins TRBV9 to TRBJ1-2; 8 bases align to TRBD1. J gave up 7 bases and V 4 bases, and 9 bases lay outside the gene matches. The CDR3 runs to 14 residues. Per the germline V gene, CDR1 is SGDLS and CDR2 is YYNGEE.

The V call is TRBV6-5, the J call TRBJ1-1; no definite D call. Looked up from germline, CDR1 is MNHEY and CDR2 is SVGAGI. The CDR3 contains 15 residues. Trimming removed 9 bases from V and 5 bases from J, with 22 bases in between. DNA for the CDR3: TGTGCCAGTACAAGAGAGGGTTTTCTAGGAACTGAAGCTTTCTTT. Protein product: CASTREGFLGTEAFF.

The chain uses TRBV19 and TRBJ2-1; no firm D call. Deletions cut 1 base from V and 7 bases from J, with 14 bases between. Germline V gene lookup returns CDR1 LNHDA and CDR2 SQIVND (reference sequence). The CDR3 runs to 15 residues. CDR3 sequence: CASSIVGLLRNEQFF. As DNA, the CDR3 is TGTGCCAGTAGTATAGTTGGTCTACTGCGTAATGAGCAGTTCTTC.

This chain joins TRBV28 and TRBJ1-6; the match to TRBD1 covers 7 bases. Germline assignment: CDR1 MDHEN and CDR2 SYDVKM. The J segment lost 6 bases and the V segment lost 5 bases, leaving 4 bases of the junction unmatched. The CDR3 is made up of 14 amino acids. CDR3 in DNA: TGTGCCAGCAGTCGGGGACAGACTAATTCACCCCTCCACTTT. Amino acid sequence: CASSRGQTNSPLHF.

By share, this clone ranks as medium-sized. The gene calls are TRBV10-2 and TRBJ1-1; tentatively, D is TRBD1 (5 bases). CDR3 size: 14 residues. V dropped 5 bases and J dropped 0 bases, with 10 bases sitting between them. The V gene's germline CDR1 is WSHSY and CDR2 SAAADI. The CDR3, as DNA: TGCGCCAGCAGTCCCGACAGCATGAACACTGAAGCTTTCTTT. This codes for CASSPDSMNTEAFF.

Turning to this clone: The sample holds other DNA sequences that translate to the same CDR3. The chain links TRBV24-1 to TRBJ2-2; no clear D. CDR1 and CDR2 from the germline V gene are KGHDR and SFDVKD. V was pared by 5 bases and J by 7 bases, with 4 bases between. This CDR3 is 11 amino acids long. This chain's CDR3 is CATSGGGELFF. CDR3 nucleotides: TGTGCCACCAGTGGCGGCGGGGAGCTGTTTTTT.

CDR3 sequence: CASPGGNPNYGYTF. CDR3 nucleotides: TGTGCCAGCCCCGGAGGAAACCCTAACTATGGCTACACCTTC. V and J are TRBV6-5 and TRBJ1-2; no clear D gene. This CDR3 has 14 amino acids. The germline gives CDR1 MNHEY, CDR2 SVGAGI. The V end lost 8 bases, the J end lost 0 bases, and 13 bases lay between the germline ends.

J is TRBJ2-2 and V is TRBV5-1; no firm D call. The germline V and J ends were trimmed by 5 bases and 5 bases, with 10 bases remaining between them. Germline V lookup: CDR1 SGHRS, CDR2 YFSETQ. This CDR3 comprises 13 residues. CDR3 residues: CASRVIVTGELFF. As DNA, the CDR3 is TGCGCCAGCAGAGTTATAGTTACCGGGGAGCTGTTTTTT.

V is TRBV28 and J is TRBJ1-1; perhaps TRBD1 as D (6 bases). Germline loops: CDR1 MDHEN, CDR2 SYDVKM. V lost 1 base and J 1 base, leaving 10 bases between the germline ends. This CDR3 spans 15 amino acids. The CDR3 coding sequence is TGTGCCAGCAGTTTATATACAGGGACGAACACTGAAGCTTTCTTT. Translating it yields CASSLYTGTNTEAFF.